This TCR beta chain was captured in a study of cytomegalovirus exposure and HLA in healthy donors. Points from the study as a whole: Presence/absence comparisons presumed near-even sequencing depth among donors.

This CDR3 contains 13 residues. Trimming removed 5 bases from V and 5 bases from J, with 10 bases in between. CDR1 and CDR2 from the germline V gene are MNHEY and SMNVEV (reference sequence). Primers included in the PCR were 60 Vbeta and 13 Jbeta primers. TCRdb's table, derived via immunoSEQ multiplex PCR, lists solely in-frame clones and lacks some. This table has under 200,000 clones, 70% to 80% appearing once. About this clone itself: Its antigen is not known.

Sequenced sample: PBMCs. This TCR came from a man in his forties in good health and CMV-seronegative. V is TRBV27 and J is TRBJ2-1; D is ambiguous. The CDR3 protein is CASSHKYNNEQFF. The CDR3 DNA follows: TGTGCCAGCAGTCATAAATACAACAATGAGCAGTTCTTC.